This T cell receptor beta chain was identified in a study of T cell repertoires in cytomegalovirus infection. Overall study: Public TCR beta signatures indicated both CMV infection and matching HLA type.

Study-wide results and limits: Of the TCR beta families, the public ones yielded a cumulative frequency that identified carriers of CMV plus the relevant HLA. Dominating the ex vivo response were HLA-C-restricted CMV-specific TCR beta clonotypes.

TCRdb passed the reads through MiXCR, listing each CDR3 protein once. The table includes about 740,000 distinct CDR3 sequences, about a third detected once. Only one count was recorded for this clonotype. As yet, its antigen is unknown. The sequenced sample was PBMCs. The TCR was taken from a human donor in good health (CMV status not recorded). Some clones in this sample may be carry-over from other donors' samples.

The CDR3 nucleotides are TGCAGTGCTATTGCAAGCACAGGGGGCGCCTATCAGCCCCAGCATTTT. Its translation: CSAIASTGGAYQPQHF. This sequence joins TRBV20-1 and TRBJ1-5; 9 nucleotides match TRBD1. This CDR3 has 16 residues. Per the germline V gene, CDR1 is DFQATT and CDR2 is SNEGSKA (reference sequence). The V gene end was trimmed by 4 bases and the J gene end by 5 bases; junction bases not matched to a gene: 12.